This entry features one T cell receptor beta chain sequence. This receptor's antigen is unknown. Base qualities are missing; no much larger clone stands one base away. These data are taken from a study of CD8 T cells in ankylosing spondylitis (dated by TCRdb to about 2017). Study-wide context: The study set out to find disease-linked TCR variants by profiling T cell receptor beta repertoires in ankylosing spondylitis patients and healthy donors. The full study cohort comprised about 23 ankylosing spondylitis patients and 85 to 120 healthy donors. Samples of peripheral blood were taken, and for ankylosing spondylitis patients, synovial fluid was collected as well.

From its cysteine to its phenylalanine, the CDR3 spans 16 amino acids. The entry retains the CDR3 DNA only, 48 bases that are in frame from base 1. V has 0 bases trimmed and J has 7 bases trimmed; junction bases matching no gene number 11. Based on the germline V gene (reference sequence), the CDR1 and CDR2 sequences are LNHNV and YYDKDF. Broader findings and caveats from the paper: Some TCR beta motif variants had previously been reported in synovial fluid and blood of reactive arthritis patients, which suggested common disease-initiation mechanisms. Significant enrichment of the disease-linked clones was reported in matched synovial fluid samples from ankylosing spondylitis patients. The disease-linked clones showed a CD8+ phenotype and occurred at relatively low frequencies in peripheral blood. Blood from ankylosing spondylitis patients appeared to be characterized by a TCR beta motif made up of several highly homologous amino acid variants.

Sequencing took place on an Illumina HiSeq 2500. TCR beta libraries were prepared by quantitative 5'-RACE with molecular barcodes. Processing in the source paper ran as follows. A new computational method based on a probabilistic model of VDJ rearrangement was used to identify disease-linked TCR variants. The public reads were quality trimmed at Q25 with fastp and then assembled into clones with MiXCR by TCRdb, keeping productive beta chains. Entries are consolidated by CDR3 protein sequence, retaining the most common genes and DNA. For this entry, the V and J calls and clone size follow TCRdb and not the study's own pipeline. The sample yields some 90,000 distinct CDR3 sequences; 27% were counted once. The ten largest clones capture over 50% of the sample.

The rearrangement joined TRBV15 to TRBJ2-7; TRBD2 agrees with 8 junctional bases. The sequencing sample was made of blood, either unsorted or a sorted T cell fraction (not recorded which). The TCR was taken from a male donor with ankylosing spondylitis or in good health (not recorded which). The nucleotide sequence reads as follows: TGTGCCACCAGCAGAGAGGCTGACGGGAGGGTCTCGGAGCAGTACTTC. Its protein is CATSREADGRVSEQYF. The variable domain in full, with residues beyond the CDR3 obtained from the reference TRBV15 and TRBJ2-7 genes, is DAMVIQNPRYQVTQFGKPVTLSCSQTLNHNVMYWYQQKSSQAPKLLFHYYDKDFNNEADTPDNFQSRRPNTSFCFLDIRSPGLGDTAMYLCATSREADGRVSEQYFGPGTRLTVT.